A selection of T cell receptor beta chains follows, all from one sample in a study of blood T cell repertoires in COVID-19. Sequencing used immunoSEQ multiplex PCR; TCRdb keeps in-frame clones, though not all of them. The data contain about 240,000 clones, roughly 80% of them singletons. The source material was peripheral blood. Source of these receptors: an elderly woman with COVID-19, enrolled during active disease. Both conserved end residues are part of each CDR3. A D gene is named only where the DNA matches it firmly.

CDR3 protein | D gene | V gene
CATDLGQGAYGYTF | TRBD1 | TRBV2
CASSYEVAKNIQYF | . | TRBV6-2/TRBV6-3
CASSQSRHNTEAFF | . | TRBV3-1/TRBV3-2
CASSEAGTSYEQYF | TRBD2 | TRBV6-1
CAWSAASGSGYNEQFF | . | TRBV30
CASSQGRTDGGYGYTF | . | TRBV4-3
CSVSKPGQGSDEQYF | TRBD1 | TRBV29-1
CASSVALAGTSEAFF | . | TRBV9
CASSRQGHTGELFF | TRBD1 | TRBV6-1
CASSLAGAFQETQYF | . | TRBV7-9
CASSFPGQGYGYTF | TRBD1 | TRBV7-8
CASSRARGRGGTF | . | TRBV6-2/TRBV6-3
CASSTGDFYNEQFF | . | TRBV19
CASSVGPGMNTGELFF | . | TRBV2
CASSLVSSPETQYF | . | TRBV6-5
CASSRAGGDNEQFF | TRBD2 | TRBV7-3